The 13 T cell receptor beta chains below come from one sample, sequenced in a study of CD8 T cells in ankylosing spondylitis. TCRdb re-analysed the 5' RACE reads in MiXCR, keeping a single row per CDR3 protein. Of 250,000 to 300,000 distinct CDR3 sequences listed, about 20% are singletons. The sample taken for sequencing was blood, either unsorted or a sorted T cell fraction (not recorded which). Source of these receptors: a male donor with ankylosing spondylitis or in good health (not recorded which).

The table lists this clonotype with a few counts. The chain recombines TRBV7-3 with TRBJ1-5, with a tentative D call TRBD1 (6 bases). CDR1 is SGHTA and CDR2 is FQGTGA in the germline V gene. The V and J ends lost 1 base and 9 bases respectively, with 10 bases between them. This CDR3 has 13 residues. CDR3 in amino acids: CASSLNRDMPQHF. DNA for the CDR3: TGTGCCAGCAGCTTAAACCGGGACATGCCCCAGCATTTT. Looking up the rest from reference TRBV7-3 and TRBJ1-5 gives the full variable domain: GAGVSQTPSNKVTEKGKYVELRCDPISGHTALYWYRQSLGQGPEFLIYFQGTGAADDSGLPNDRFFAVRPEGSVSTLKIQRTERGDSAVYLCASSLNRDMPQHFGDGTRLSIL.

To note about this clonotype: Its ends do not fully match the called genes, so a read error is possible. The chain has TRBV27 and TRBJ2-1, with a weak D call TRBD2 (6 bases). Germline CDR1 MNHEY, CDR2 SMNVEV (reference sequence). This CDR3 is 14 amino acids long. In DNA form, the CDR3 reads TGTGCCAGCAGTCTCCGGACTAACTACAATGGGCAGTTCTTC. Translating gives CASSLRTNYNGQFF.

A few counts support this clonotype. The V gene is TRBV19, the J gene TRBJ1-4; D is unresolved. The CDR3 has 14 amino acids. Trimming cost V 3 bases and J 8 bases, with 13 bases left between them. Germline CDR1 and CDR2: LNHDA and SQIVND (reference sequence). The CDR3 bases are TGTGCCAGTAGTATCCTCGGACGAGGCGAAAAACTGTTTTTT. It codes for CASSILGRGEKLFF.

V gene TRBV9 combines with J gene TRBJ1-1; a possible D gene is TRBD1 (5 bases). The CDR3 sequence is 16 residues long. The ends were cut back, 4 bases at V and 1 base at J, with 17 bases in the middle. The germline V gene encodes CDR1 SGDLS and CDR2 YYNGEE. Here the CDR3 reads CASSKGRGLGNTEAFF. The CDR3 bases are TGTGCCAGCAGCAAGGGGAGGGGTCTGGGGAACACTGAAGCTTTCTTT.

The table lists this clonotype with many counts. The DNA of the CDR3 is TGCGCCAGCCGGCCCACTGGGGGATCTAATCAGCCCCAGCATTTT. Encoded protein: CASRPTGGSNQPQHF. The chain carries TRBV5-1 and TRBJ1-5; possible D gene TRBD1, 5 bases. The CDR3 is 15 amino acids. Germline CDR1 is SGHRS and CDR2 is YFSETQ. Trimming took off 7 bases at V and 4 bases at J, with 18 bases between the two ends.

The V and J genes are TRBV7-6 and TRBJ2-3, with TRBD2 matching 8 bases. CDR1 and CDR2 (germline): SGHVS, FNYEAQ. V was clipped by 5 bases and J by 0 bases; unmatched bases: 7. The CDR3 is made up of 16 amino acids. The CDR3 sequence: CASSPLLAGSTDTQYF. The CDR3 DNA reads TGTGCCAGCAGCCCTCTCTTAGCGGGGAGCACAGATACGCAGTATTTT.

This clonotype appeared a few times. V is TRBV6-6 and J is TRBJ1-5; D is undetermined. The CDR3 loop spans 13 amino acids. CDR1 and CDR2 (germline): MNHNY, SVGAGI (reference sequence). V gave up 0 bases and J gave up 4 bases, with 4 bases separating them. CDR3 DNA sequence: TGTGCCAGCAGTTACTCAGAGAATCAGCCCCAGCATTTT. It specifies CASSYSENQPQHF.

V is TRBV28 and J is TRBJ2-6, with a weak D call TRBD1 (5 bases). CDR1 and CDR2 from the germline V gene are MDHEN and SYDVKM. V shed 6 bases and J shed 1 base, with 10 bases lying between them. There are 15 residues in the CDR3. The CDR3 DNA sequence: TGTGCCAGCAGAACCAGGGATTCTGGGGCCAACGTCCTGACTTTC. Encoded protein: CASRTRDSGANVLTF.

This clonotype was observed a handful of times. CDR3 DNA sequence: TGTGCCAGTAGTATACAGGGGAGCAATCAGCCCCAGCATTTT. Amino acids: CASSIQGSNQPQHF. V gene TRBV19 combines with J gene TRBJ1-5, with D maybe TRBD1 (6 bases). CDR3 size: 14 residues. Germline assignment: CDR1 LNHDA and CDR2 SQIVND (reference sequence). The V end lost 2 bases, the J end lost 1 base, and 6 bases lay between the germline ends.

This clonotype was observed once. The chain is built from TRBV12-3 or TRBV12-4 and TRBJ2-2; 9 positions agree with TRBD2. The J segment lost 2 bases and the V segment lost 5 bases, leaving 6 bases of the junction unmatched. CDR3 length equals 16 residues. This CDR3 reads CASSRLAAGNTGELFF. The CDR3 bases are TGTGCCAGCAGTCGACTAGCGGCCGGCAACACCGGGGAGCTGTTTTTT.

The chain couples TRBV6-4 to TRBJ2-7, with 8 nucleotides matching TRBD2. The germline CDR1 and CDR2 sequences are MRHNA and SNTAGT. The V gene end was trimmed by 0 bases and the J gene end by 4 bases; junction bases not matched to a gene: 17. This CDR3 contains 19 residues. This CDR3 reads CASSDSDPWGAGDRYEQYV. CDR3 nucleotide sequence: TGTGCCAGCAGTGACTCAGACCCGTGGGGAGCGGGAGATAGATACGAGCAGTACGTC.

The CDR3, as DNA: TGTGCCAGCAGCTTAGGAGGACTCCGTTACAATGAGCAGTTCTTC. Translation gives CASSLGGLRYNEQFF. The chain links TRBV7-2 to TRBJ2-1, with TRBD2 as a possible D gene (5 bases). Germline lookup yields CDR1 SGHTA and CDR2 FQGNSA. This CDR3 is built from 15 residues. V lost 1 base to trimming and J lost 4 bases, with 11 bases between them. The full variable domain, completed using reference TRBV7-2 and TRBJ2-1, is GAGVSQSPSNKVTEKGKDVELRCDPISGHTALYWYRQSLGQGLEFLIYFQGNSAPDKSGLPSDRFSAERTGGSVSTLTIQRTQQEDSAVYLCASSLGGLRYNEQFFGPGTRLTVL.

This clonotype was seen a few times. CDR3 residues: CASSPRQRGVVQETQYF. Written as DNA, the CDR3 is TGTGCCAGCAGTCCGCGCCAGCGGGGGGTCGTCCAAGAGACCCAGTACTTC. The chain employs TRBV12-3 or TRBV12-4 and TRBJ2-5, with 9 bases lining up with TRBD2. Germline trimming cut 5 bases from V and 1 base from J; bases unmatched to any gene: 11. CDR3 size: 17 residues.